This is a list of T cell receptor beta chains from one sample in a study of patients and donors after allogeneic stem cell transplantation. TCRdb re-derived calls from the RT-PCR reads in MiXCR, one entry per CDR3 protein. The table has 800,000 to 1,000,000 distinct CDR3 sequences, over 15% seen once. What was sequenced was blood, either unsorted or a sorted T cell fraction (not recorded which). The receptors stem from a human donor who was either an allogeneic HSCT recipient or a stem cell or donor lymphocyte infusion donor (not recorded which). It is not recorded whose cells these are; they may come from a transplant donor. The CDR3 runs from the conserved cysteine through the conserved F or W. Fields, in order: clone size, V gene, D gene, J gene, CDR3 protein, CDR3 DNA. The D gene is left open where the match is weak. A clone size is listed for some rows: how often the clone was seen (once, few, many), or a class if it is expanded.

few	TRBV20-1	NA	TRBJ2-5	CSASYKETQYF	TGCAGTGCTAGTTACAAAGAGACCCAGTACTTC
NA	TRBV6-1	NA	TRBJ1-1	CASGKTGPNTEAFF	TGTGCCAGCGGGAAAACGGGACCCAACACTGAAGCTTTCTTT
NA	TRBV9	NA	TRBJ2-3	CASSVVGSVKDTQYF	TGTGCCAGCAGCGTAGTGGGGTCGGTAAAGGATACGCAGTATTTT
NA	TRBV7-2	TRBD1	TRBJ2-7	CASEGQGGTYEQYF	TGTGCCAGCGAGGGACAGGGAGGGACCTACGAGCAGTACTTC
NA	TRBV11-1	NA	TRBJ2-1	CASSSGAGGGNEQFF	TGTGCCAGCAGCTCCGGGGCAGGGGGGGGCAATGAGCAGTTCTTC
NA	TRBV9	TRBD2	TRBJ2-7	CASSEGLAGYEQYF	TGTGCCAGCAGCGAGGGACTAGCGGGTTACGAGCAGTACTTC
NA	TRBV27	NA	TRBJ1-1	CASRPSRARNTEAFF	TGTGCCAGCAGACCCTCCAGGGCGAGGAACACTGAAGCTTTCTTT
few	TRBV9	NA	TRBJ1-1	CASSVLPGGPNTEAFF	TGTGCCAGCAGCGTCCTTCCCGGGGGGCCTAACACTGAAGCTTTCTTT
many	TRBV6-1	TRBD2	TRBJ2-2	CASSELAGDTGELFF	TGTGCCAGCAGTGAACTAGCGGGGGACACCGGGGAGCTGTTTTTT
few	TRBV6-1	TRBD1	TRBJ2-7	CASGIDRGVYEQYF	TGTGCCAGCGGAATCGACAGGGGAGTGTACGAGCAGTACTTC
NA	TRBV5-1	TRBD2	TRBJ2-1	CASSLAWREQGEQFF	TGCGCCAGCAGCTTGGCCTGGCGGGAGCAGGGTGAGCAGTTCTTC
NA	TRBV4-1	NA	TRBJ2-2	CASSQGWGTTGELFF	TGCGCCAGCAGCCAAGGATGGGGGACAACCGGGGAGCTGTTTTTT
NA	TRBV4-2	TRBD2	TRBJ2-7	CASSQEGGRGNYEQYF	TGTGCCAGCAGCCAAGAAGGCGGGAGGGGAAACTACGAGCAGTACTTC
few	TRBV2	TRBD2	TRBJ2-3	CASSRTSGGLTDTQYF	TGTGCCAGCAGTCGGACTAGCGGGGGACTCACAGATACGCAGTATTTT
few	TRBV25-1	NA	TRBJ2-5	CASSVGGGVQETQYF	TGTGCCAGCAGTGTAGGGGGGGGGGTCCAAGAGACCCAGTACTTC
NA	TRBV6-2/TRBV6-3	TRBD1	TRBJ1-1	CASRRTGEEAFF	TGTGCCAGCAGACGGACAGGGGAGGAAGCTTTCTTT
NA	TRBV6-1	NA	TRBJ1-6	CASSPKKAGGSPLHF	TGTGCCAGCAGCCCAAAAAAGGCGGGGGGTTCACCCCTCCACTTT
NA	TRBV5-6	TRBD2	TRBJ2-1	CASSSSGTWNEQFF	TGTGCCAGCAGCTCTAGCGGGACGTGGAATGAGCAGTTCTTC
NA	TRBV4-1	NA	TRBJ2-7	CASSQLGTYEQYF	TGCGCCAGCAGCCAACTAGGGACCTACGAGCAGTACTTC
few	TRBV6-5	NA	TRBJ1-2	CASSYPGTSTDFYGYTF	TGTGCCAGCAGTTACCCCGGGACAAGCACAGACTTCTATGGCTACACCTTC
NA	TRBV20-1	NA	TRBJ1-1	CSARDWGQPNTEAFF	TGCAGTGCTAGAGATTGGGGGCAGCCGAACACTGAAGCTTTCTTT
NA	TRBV2	NA	TRBJ1-1	CASAGRTEAFF	TGTGCCAGCGCAGGGCGAACTGAAGCTTTCTTT
NA	TRBV5-1	TRBD1	TRBJ1-1	CASSRNRGVGTEAFF	TGCGCCAGCAGCCGGAACAGGGGAGTTGGGACTGAAGCTTTCTTT
few	TRBV6-1	TRBD2	TRBJ2-1	CASSPRSGTSTGEQFF	TGTGCCAGCAGTCCGCGCTCCGGGACTAGCACGGGTGAGCAGTTCTTC
few	TRBV30	NA	TRBJ2-5	CACQAGETQYF	TGTGCCTGCCAGGCTGGAGAGACCCAGTACTTC
few	TRBV13	TRBD2	TRBJ2-5	CASSFPGGETQYF	TGTGCCAGCAGCTTCCCGGGGGGAGAGACCCAGTACTTC
NA	TRBV27	NA	TRBJ1-1	CASSSQMETGHTEAFF	TGTGCCAGCAGTTCACAGATGGAGACAGGACACACTGAAGCTTTCTTT
NA	TRBV7-6	TRBD1	TRBJ2-7	CASSDRTGREQYF	TGTGCCAGCAGCGACCGGACAGGGCGGGAGCAGTACTTC
NA	TRBV25-1	NA	TRBJ2-5	CASSEGVQETQYF	TGTGCCAGCAGTGAGGGCGTCCAAGAGACCCAGTACTTC
many	TRBV5-8	NA	TRBJ2-3	CASSLGSSTDTQYF	TGTGCCAGCAGCCTCGGGAGTAGCACAGATACGCAGTATTTT
NA	TRBV7-9	NA	TRBJ2-1	CASSPGPSPYNEQFF	TGTGCCAGCAGCCCGGGACCTAGCCCCTACAATGAGCAGTTCTTC
few	TRBV5-1	NA	TRBJ2-1	CASSFPSALNEQFF	TGCGCCAGCAGCTTCCCTAGCGCTCTAAATGAGCAGTTCTTC
NA	TRBV12-3/TRBV12-4	TRBD1	TRBJ2-7	CASSTLPGQGAWEQYF	TGTGCCAGCAGCACACTTCCGGGACAGGGGGCCTGGGAGCAGTACTTC
NA	TRBV2	TRBD2	TRBJ2-3	CASSGRTSGRLTDTQYF	TGTGCCAGCAGTGGACGGACTAGCGGGCGTCTCACAGATACGCAGTATTTT
many	TRBV7-9	NA	TRBJ2-1	CASSFPGSPYNEQFF	TGTGCCAGCAGCTTCCCCGGGTCCCCCTACAATGAGCAGTTCTTC
NA	TRBV7-9	NA	TRBJ1-1	CASSLDAPGTNTEAFF	TGTGCCAGCAGCTTAGATGCCCCCGGAACCAACACTGAAGCTTTCTTT
NA	TRBV24-1	NA	TRBJ1-4	CATSEGIKRSGEKLFF	TGTGCCACCAGTGAAGGGATTAAGCGGTCGGGAGAAAAACTGTTTTTT
few	TRBV28	NA	TRBJ2-7	CASTGSEGEQYF	TGTGCCAGCACGGGGTCGGAGGGCGAGCAGTACTTC
NA	TRBV5-1	TRBD1	TRBJ2-1	CASSLRLRTGSTGEQFF	TGCGCCAGCAGCTTGCGGTTGAGGACAGGGTCTACGGGCGAGCAGTTCTTC
NA	TRBV18	NA	TRBJ2-1	CASSPQVDNEQFF	TGTGCCAGCTCACCACAGGTGGACAATGAGCAGTTCTTC
few	TRBV12-3/TRBV12-4	NA	TRBJ1-2	CASTKTGNYGYTF	TGTGCCAGCACCAAAACAGGGAACTATGGCTACACCTTC
NA	TRBV20-1	NA	TRBJ2-5	CSARNPGRGPKETQYF	TGCAGTGCTAGGAATCCGGGTCGGGGGCCGAAGGAGACCCAGTACTTC